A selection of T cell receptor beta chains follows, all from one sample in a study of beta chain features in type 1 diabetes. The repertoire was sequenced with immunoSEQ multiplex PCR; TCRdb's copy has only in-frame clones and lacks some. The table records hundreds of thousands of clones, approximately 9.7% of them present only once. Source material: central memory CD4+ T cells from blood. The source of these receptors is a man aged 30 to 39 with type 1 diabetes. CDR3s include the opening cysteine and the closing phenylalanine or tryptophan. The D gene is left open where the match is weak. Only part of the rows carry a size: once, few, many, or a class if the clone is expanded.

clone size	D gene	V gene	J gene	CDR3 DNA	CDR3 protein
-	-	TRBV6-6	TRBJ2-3	TGTGCCAGCAGAACCACAGATACGCAGTATTTT	CASRTTDTQYF
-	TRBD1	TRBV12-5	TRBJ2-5	TGTGCTAGTGGTTTCAGAGGGGGCAAAGGGGAGACCCAGTACTTC	CASGFRGGKGETQYF
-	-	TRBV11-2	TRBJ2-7	TGTGCCAGCAGCTTGCGGGACGTCAACGAGCAGTACTTC	CASSLRDVNEQYF
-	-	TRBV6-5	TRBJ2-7	TGTGCCAGCACTCATCGGTCTGTACAGCCCTATTACTTC	CASTHRSVQPYYF
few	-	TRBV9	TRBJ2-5	TGTGCCAGCAGCGTAGGACTGGCCGGGGCAGAGACCCAGTACTTC	CASSVGLAGAETQYF
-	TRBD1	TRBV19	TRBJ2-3	TGTGCCAGTAGTATCCACAGGGGGCAGGCAGATACGCAGTATTTT	CASSIHRGQADTQYF
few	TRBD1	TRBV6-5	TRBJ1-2	TGTGCCAGCAGTTACCCTAGCGGACAGGGAGGTGGCTACACCTTC	CASSYPSGQGGGYTF
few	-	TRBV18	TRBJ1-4	TGTGCCAGCTCACCAAGCGGGGACCTTAATGAAAAACTGTTTTTT	CASSPSGDLNEKLFF
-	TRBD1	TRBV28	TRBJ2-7	TGTGCCAGCAGTTCGCCAGGGGGAAACTCCTACGAGCAGTACTTC	CASSSPGGNSYEQYF
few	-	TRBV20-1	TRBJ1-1	TGCAGTGCTAGAGACAGTGAAGCTTTCTTT	CSARDSEAFF
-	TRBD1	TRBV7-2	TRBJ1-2	TGTGCCAGCAGCCGAGGACAGGGCAGTTACGGCTACACCTTC	CASSRGQGSYGYTF
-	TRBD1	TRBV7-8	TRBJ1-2	TGTGCCAGCAGCGCTCAACCGGGACAGTACTATGGCTACACCTTC	CASSAQPGQYYGYTF
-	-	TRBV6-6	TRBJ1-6	TGTGCCACCGAATTCCGGGACGGTGATTCACCCCTCCACTTT	CATEFRDGDSPLHF
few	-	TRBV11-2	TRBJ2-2	TGTGCCAGCATCCCCGGAAGCGCCGGGGAGCTGTTTTTT	CASIPGSAGELFF